This passage covers 20 T cell receptor beta chains from one sample sequenced in a study of blood T cell repertoires in COVID-19. The repertoire was sequenced with immunoSEQ multiplex PCR; TCRdb's copy has only in-frame clones and lacks some. The table has some 200,000 clones, 88% seen once. The sequencing sample was made of peripheral blood. These receptors were collected from a man in his forties with active or convalescent COVID-19.

This chain uses TRBV7-2 with TRBJ2-7; 8 nucleotides agree with TRBD1. The V gene end was trimmed by 6 bases and the J gene end by 6 bases; junction bases not matched to a gene: 7. The CDR3 length is 13 residues. The V gene's germline CDR1 is SGHTA and CDR2 FQGNSA. The CDR3 reads CASSRGQAIEQYF. The CDR3 bases are TGTGCCAGCAGTAGGGGACAGGCTATCGAGCAGTACTTC.

V is TRBV7-2 and J is TRBJ1-3; D is uncertain. CDR3 size: 14 residues. The V gene lost 4 bases and the J gene lost 3 bases, with 10 bases spanning the gap. Germline lookup yields CDR1 SGHTA and CDR2 FQGNSA. The CDR3 loop reads CASSSPGYGNTIYF. CDR3 bases: TGTGCCAGCAGCTCTCCGGGGTATGGAAACACCATATATTTT.

The chain couples TRBV29-1 to TRBJ1-2; a weak D match, TRBD1 (5 bases). CDR1 and CDR2 (germline): SQVTM, ANQGSEA. The CDR3 covers 12 residues. The V gene lost 6 bases and the J gene lost 4 bases, with 12 bases spanning the gap. The CDR3 nucleotides are TGCAGCGTGCCTCGGCAGGGCTATGGCTACACCTTC. Protein product: CSVPRQGYGYTF.

The chain links TRBV10-3 to TRBJ2-7; TRBD1 matches at 11 bases. This CDR3 contains 18 residues. Trimming took 0 bases from V and 2 from J; bases not matched to a gene: 9. The germline gives CDR1 ENHRY, CDR2 SYGVKD. CDR3 nucleotides: TGTGCCATCAGTGAGTCCGGACAGGGGGCAGTTCCGCCCTACGAGCAGTACTTC. This encodes CAISESGQGAVPPYEQYF.

This clone was seen only once. The gene calls are TRBV7-8 and TRBJ1-4, with 7 positions matching TRBD1. V dropped 2 bases and J dropped 5; count of bases not matched to a gene: 14. This CDR3 spans 18 amino acids. Per the germline V gene, CDR1 is SGHVS and CDR2 is FQNEAQ. The DNA for the CDR3 is TGTGCCAGCAGCTTAAATCCCCCGAGGGGACAGCTAAATGAAAAACTGTTTTTT. Amino acids: CASSLNPPRGQLNEKLFF.

The chain links TRBV9 to TRBJ1-2, with D unclear. The CDR3 is made up of 15 amino acids. Germline CDR1 reads SGDLS; CDR2 reads YYNGEE. V was shortened by 0 bases and J by 0 bases, with 9 bases between the two germline ends. CDR3 DNA: TGTGCCAGCAGCGTAGCCGATAGTCCTAACTATGGCTACACCTTC. Amino acid sequence: CASSVADSPNYGYTF.

This clone was detected only once. Within the sample, other DNA sequences also encode this same CDR3. The chain couples TRBV3-1 (or the pseudogene TRBV3-2) to TRBJ1-1; possibly TRBD1 for D (5 bases). V was trimmed by 3 bases and J by 2 bases, leaving 7 bases between them. The CDR3 spans 13 residues. CDR1 LGHDT and CDR2 YNNKEL come from the germline V gene (reference sequence). CDR3 protein: CASSQGGNTEAFF. The CDR3 DNA follows: TGTGCCAGCAGCCAGGGGGGTAACACTGAAGCTTTCTTT.

The chain employs TRBV27 and TRBJ1-6, with 7 bases lining up with TRBD1. V shed 6 bases and J 0 bases; nucleotides not matched to a gene: 2. The CDR3 is 15 residues long. Germline assignment: CDR1 MNHEY and CDR2 SMNVEV (reference sequence). The CDR3 spells CASRGQSSYNSPLHF. Written as DNA, the CDR3 is TGTGCCAGCAGGGGACAGAGCTCCTATAATTCACCCCTCCACTTT.

The chain uses TRBV9 and TRBJ1-5; D not certain. The CDR3 length is 13 residues. Germline V gene data show CDR1 as SGDLS and CDR2 as YYNGEE. With 3 bases removed from V and 6 bases from J, the gap between germline ends came to 10 bases. In DNA, the CDR3 is TGTGCCAGCAGCGGAGCACCAGGTCAGCCCCAGCATTTT. It codes for CASSGAPGQPQHF. Combining the CDR3 with reference TRBV9 and TRBJ1-5 gives the whole variable domain DSGVTQTPKHLITATGQRVTLRCSPRSGDLSVYWYQQSLDQGLQFLIQYYNGEERAKGNILERFSAQQFPDLHSELNLSSLELGDSALYFCASSGAPGQPQHFGDGTRLSIL.

The V gene is TRBV1, the J gene TRBJ2-7; the D segment call TRBD1 is taken from the table without a DNA check. TRBV1 constitutes a pseudogene. The CDR3 runs 12 residues. For the CDR3, the DNA is TGCACCAGCAGCCAAGGGCCCTACGAGCAGTACTTC. This translates into CTSSQGPYEQYF.

The chain carries TRBV6-2 or TRBV6-3 and TRBJ2-3; D not certain. The germline gives CDR1 MNHEY, CDR2 SVGEGT. The CDR3 covers 13 residues. Trimming pared 5 bases from V and 6 bases from J, leaving 12 bases between. In DNA form, the CDR3 reads TGTGCCAGCAGTCTAGTTGCTTTGGATACGCAGTATTTT. It encodes CASSLVALDTQYF.

The rearrangement joins TRBV5-8 to TRBJ1-2, with D possibly being TRBD1 (6 bases). From germline, CDR1 is SGHTS and CDR2 YDEGEE. This CDR3 contains 15 residues. Trimming removed 1 base from V and 7 bases from J, with 17 bases in between. The DNA of the CDR3 is TGTGCCAGCAGCTTGCTCTTTGGGGGCTCGGTTGGCTACACCTTC. It translates to CASSLLFGGSVGYTF.

The chain carries TRBV5-3 and TRBJ2-7; TRBD2 agrees at 9 bases. TRBV5-3 is an ORF; its function is uncertain. The CDR3 loop spans 15 amino acids. Unmatched junction bases numbered 5, after V lost 0 bases and J lost 4 bases. Here the CDR3 reads CARSLASGIRYEQYF. The CDR3 DNA is TGTGCCAGAAGCTTGGCTAGCGGGATTCGTTACGAGCAGTACTTC.

The chain couples TRBV10-3 to TRBJ2-2; tentatively, D is TRBD2 (6 bases). V dropped 8 bases and J dropped 13 bases, with 20 bases sitting between them. Germline lookup yields CDR1 ENHRY and CDR2 SYGVKD. The CDR3 is 13 residues long. The CDR3 nucleotides are TGTGCCATCTCGGGGTTTACAACCGGGAGGCTGTTTTTT. Its protein product is CAISGFTTGRLFF.

The chain joins TRBV5-8 to TRBJ2-7, with D uncertain. The CDR3 spans 13 residues. Germline V gene sequence: CDR1 SGHTS, CDR2 YDEGEE. Between the trimmed V and J ends, which lost 0 bases and 6 bases, there was a span of 10 bases. The CDR3 DNA sequence: TGTGCCAGCAGCTTGGCCCCTGGGCGCGAGCAGTACTTC. Residues: CASSLAPGREQYF.

The chain employs TRBV28 and TRBJ2-5; 7 positions agree with TRBD2. The junction had 13 bases not matched to a gene; V was cut back by 5 bases and J by 4 bases. The CDR3 is 16 amino acids. CDR1 and CDR2 from the germline V gene are MDHEN and SYDVKM. CDR3 residues: CASSHRGSVTGETQYF. The DNA of the CDR3 is TGTGCCAGCAGTCACCGCGGGAGCGTGACGGGAGAGACCCAGTACTTC.

The chain uses TRBV7-3 and TRBJ2-2, with no clear D. V lost 2 bases and J lost 0, with 7 bases in between. The CDR3 consists of 15 residues. The germline V gene has CDR1 SGHTA and CDR2 FQGTGA. CDR3 sequence reads: CASSLFAANTGELFF. CDR3 in DNA: TGTGCCAGCAGCTTATTTGCAGCGAACACCGGGGAGCTGTTTTTT. Full variable domain (missing parts from reference TRBV7-3 and TRBJ2-2): GAGVSQTPSNKVTEKGKYVELRCDPISGHTALYWYRQSLGQGPEFLIYFQGTGAADDSGLPNDRFFAVRPEGSVSTLKIQRTERGDSAVYLCASSLFAANTGELFFGEGSRLTVL.

The V call is TRBV4-1, the J call TRBJ1-2, with a possible D match to TRBD1 (5 bases). The germline V and J ends were trimmed by 7 bases and 8 bases, with 26 bases remaining between them. Germline CDR1 reads MGHRA; CDR2 reads YSYEKL. The CDR3 is made up of 16 amino acids. The CDR3 is CASTTRISGVSQGYTF. The CDR3 DNA reads as TGCGCCAGCACTACAAGGATCTCGGGGGTATCGCAAGGCTACACCTTC.

V and J are TRBV5-4 and TRBJ2-7, with 9 bases that match TRBD1. CDR3 length equals 15 residues. The V gene's germline CDR1 is SGHNT and CDR2 YYREEE (reference sequence). With 3 bases clipped from V and 4 bases from J, the junction kept 8 bases outside the gene matches. The CDR3 loop reads CASSWGPGQGYEQYF. The CDR3 DNA follows: TGTGCCAGCAGCTGGGGCCCCGGACAGGGGTACGAGCAGTACTTC.

V is TRBV19 and J is TRBJ1-2; the D gene is possibly TRBD1 (5 bases). The CDR3 totals 14 residues. The germline V and J ends were trimmed by 6 bases and 4 bases, with 15 bases remaining between them. From germline, CDR1 is LNHDA and CDR2 SQIVND (reference sequence). The CDR3 nucleotides are TGTGCCAGTAGAGCGGGGGACGGAACCTATGGCTACACCTTC. It specifies CASRAGDGTYGYTF. The full variable domain, in which reference TRBV19 and TRBJ1-2 provide the parts outside the CDR3, is DGGITQSPKYLFRKEGQNVTLSCEQNLNHDAMYWYRQDPGQGLRLIYYSQIVNDFQKGDIAEGYSVSREKKESFPLTVTSAQKNPTAFYLCASRAGDGTYGYTFGSGTRLTVV.